The 15 T cell receptor beta chains listed next were all sequenced from one sample in a study of blood T cell repertoires in COVID-19. Libraries were prepared by immunoSEQ multiplex PCR; TCRdb keeps only in-frame clonotypes and omits some of them. The data contain 250,000 to 300,000 clones, more than 75% of them singletons. Sequencing was carried out using PBMCs or T cells enriched from blood (not recorded which). The source of these receptors is a woman aged 60-70 years in a cohort exposed to, infected with or recovered from COVID-19 (not recorded which).

The J gene is TRBJ1-2, the V gene TRBV7-9, with D possibly TRBD1 on 6 matching bases. The ends were cut back, 0 bases at V and 7 bases at J, with 21 bases in the middle. Germline CDR1 is SEHNR and CDR2 is FQNEAQ (reference sequence). This CDR3 region has 17 residues. In DNA form, the CDR3 reads TGTGCCAGCAGCTTAGCGCGTAGTAAGACAGGCCCAGGTGGCTACACCTTC. Translated, it gives CASSLARSKTGPGGYTF.

The chain combines TRBV6-5 with TRBJ1-4; perhaps TRBD1 as D (6 bases). V gave up 6 bases and J gave up 2 bases, with 13 bases separating them. The germline CDR1 and CDR2 sequences are MNHEY and SVGAGI. The CDR3 is 15 residues long. The DNA of the CDR3 is TGTGCCAGCAGCACCAACAGGGTGACTAATGAAAAACTGTTTTTT. Amino acids: CASSTNRVTNEKLFF.

This clone appeared once. This rearrangement joins TRBV6-4 to TRBJ1-5; no definite D call. CDR3 length equals 15 residues. Trimming pared 5 bases from V and 2 bases from J, leaving 13 bases between. The germline gives CDR1 MRHNA, CDR2 SNTAGT. CDR3 sequence (DNA): TGTGCCAGCAGTCCACACTCAGAGGGCAATCAGCCCCAGCATTTT. Residues: CASSPHSEGNQPQHF.

This chain uses TRBV15 with TRBJ2-7, with D uncertain. CDR1 is LNHNV and CDR2 is YYDKDF in the germline V gene (reference sequence). Trimming pared 5 bases from V and 0 bases from J, leaving 14 bases between. This CDR3 spans 15 amino acids. This CDR3 reads CATSGRARGSYEQYF. In DNA form, the CDR3 reads TGTGCCACCAGCGGCCGAGCGAGAGGCTCCTACGAGCAGTACTTC.

The chain combines TRBV11-2 with TRBJ2-5; 9 bases align to TRBD1. Germline V gene lookup returns CDR1 SGHAT and CDR2 FQNNGV. The CDR3 has 14 residues. V lost 7 bases and J lost 4; bases outside the gene matches: 7. Written as DNA, the CDR3 is TGTGCCAGCACCGCGGGACAGGGCGTAGAGACCCAGTACTTC. Protein sequence: CASTAGQGVETQYF.

V gene TRBV25-1 combines with J gene TRBJ2-7; perhaps TRBD1 as D (6 bases). The CDR3 sequence is 15 residues long. V lost 4 bases, J lost 6 bases, and 19 bases lay in between. Looked up from germline, CDR1 is MGHDK and CDR2 is SYGVNS. The CDR3 DNA reads TGTGCCAGCAGTGTAGGGGACACCCGGGTGGGCGAGCAGTACTTC. This codes for CASSVGDTRVGEQYF.

The chain carries TRBV12-3 or TRBV12-4 and TRBJ2-5; a weak D match, TRBD1 (6 bases). V was trimmed by 6 bases and J by 4 bases, leaving 12 bases between them. The CDR3 runs to 13 residues. The CDR3 here is CASSPGVGETQYF. The CDR3 DNA sequence: TGTGCCAGCAGCCCAGGGGTAGGAGAGACCCAGTACTTC.

This clone was detected a few times. The chain combines TRBV9 with TRBJ1-2; 9 bases align to TRBD1. Germline CDR1 reads SGDLS; CDR2 reads YYNGEE. Trimming at V came to 0 bases and at J to 11 bases, leaving 5 bases not matched to a gene. The CDR3 contains 13 residues. The CDR3 protein is CASSVEDRGVYTF. The CDR3 bases are TGTGCCAGCAGCGTAGAGGACAGGGGCGTTTACACCTTC.

In its sample, this clone was seen once. The rearrangement uses TRBV29-1 and TRBJ2-2; 7 bases match TRBD2. J gave up 3 bases and V 4 bases, and 11 bases lay outside the gene matches. The CDR3 has 16 amino acids. Germline-derived CDR1 and CDR2 are SQVTM and ANQGSEA. The CDR3 DNA sequence: TGCAGCGTTGGTCGGCTGGCAGGGAGGGACACCGGGGAGCTGTTTTTT. Translation gives CSVGRLAGRDTGELFF.

V and J are TRBV4-2 and TRBJ2-2, with 8 bases matching TRBD2. CDR3 size: 19 residues. Unmatched junction bases numbered 10, after V lost 0 bases and J lost 1 base. Germline values: CDR1 LGHNA, CDR2 YNFKEQ. In DNA form, the CDR3 reads TGTGCCAGCAGCCAAGATCTGGGTAGCGGGGTGGGGAACACCGGGGAGCTGTTTTTT. Translated, it gives CASSQDLGSGVGNTGELFF.

The chain combines TRBV7-2 with TRBJ2-7, with no clear D. V was shortened by 5 bases and J by 5 bases, with 16 bases between the two germline ends. This CDR3 has 14 amino acids. Germline CDR1 is SGHTA and CDR2 is FQGNSA. CDR3 bases: TGTGCCAGCAGCACGTCCGCTGCAGGTCACGAGCAGTACTTC. Protein: CASSTSAAGHEQYF. Full variable domain (rest looked up from reference TRBV7-2 and TRBJ2-7): GAGVSQSPSNKVTEKGKDVELRCDPISGHTALYWYRQSLGQGLEFLIYFQGNSAPDKSGLPSDRFSAERTGGSVSTLTIQRTQQEDSAVYLCASSTSAAGHEQYFGPGTRLTVT.

V is TRBV28 and J is TRBJ2-7, with 7 bases fitting TRBD2. Germline V CDR1 and CDR2: MDHEN, SYDVKM. V lost 5 bases to trimming and J lost 2 bases; unmatched junction nucleotides: 12. The CDR3 covers 16 residues. Written as DNA, the CDR3 is TGTGCCAGCAGTCTCGTCGGCGGGGGAAGCACCTACGAGCAGTACTTC. It yields the protein CASSLVGGGSTYEQYF.

The V call is TRBV11-2, the J call TRBJ1-4, with a possible D match to TRBD1 (6 bases). V lost 4 bases and J 4 bases, leaving 10 bases between the germline ends. Germline CDR1 SGHAT, CDR2 FQNNGV. This CDR3 is built from 14 residues. This CDR3 is CASSSGTHNEKLFF. The CDR3 DNA reads as TGTGCCAGCAGCTCCGGGACACATAATGAAAAACTGTTTTTT.

The chain has TRBV19 and TRBJ2-1, with TRBD1 matching over 9 bases. Germline V gene lookup returns CDR1 LNHDA and CDR2 SQIVND (reference sequence). The CDR3 consists of 14 residues. The J segment lost 8 bases and the V segment lost 7 bases, leaving 9 bases of the junction unmatched. The CDR3, as DNA: TGTGCCAGTACCAGGGACAGGGTTCCCGATGAGCAGTTCTTC. Residues: CASTRDRVPDEQFF.

With respect to this clone: This sample includes further DNA sequences coding for the same CDR3. The J gene is TRBJ2-7, the V gene TRBV18; 9 bases line up with TRBD1. The length of the CDR3 is 13 residues. With V trimmed by 1 base and J by 5 bases, 0 bases remained unmatched. Germline-derived CDR1 and CDR2 are KGHSH and LQKENI. This chain's CDR3 is CASSPRTGDEQYF. The CDR3 DNA reads TGTGCCAGCTCACCACGGACAGGGGACGAGCAGTACTTC. Combining the CDR3 with reference TRBV18 and TRBJ2-7 gives the whole variable domain NAGVMQNPRHLVRRRGQEARLRCSPMKGHSHVYWYRQLPEEGLKFMVYLQKENIIDESGMPKERFSAEFPKEGPSILRIQQVVRGDSAAYFCASSPRTGDEQYFGPGTRLTVT.